The sequence of this T cell receptor beta chain was determined in a study of vaccination and CD4 T cells after COVID-19. Study details: Each convalescent patient was PCR positive for SARS-CoV-2 on nasal swab; roughly 9 cases were mild and one severe.

V lost 7 bases and J 6 bases, leaving 16 bases between the germline ends. The CDR3 sequence is 13 residues long. Germline lookup yields CDR1 MNHEY and CDR2 SVGEGT. Worth noting for this clonotype: The antigen is undetermined.

Cultured CD4+ T cell DNA underwent sequencing with the Oncomine TCR Beta short-read assay. TCRdb recomputed calls from the PCR reads with MiXCR, one row per CDR3 protein. The table has fewer than 15,000 distinct CDR3 sequences, about 61% seen once. Treatment denoted: roughly 10-day PBMC culture with coronavirus spike peptide pools or control peptides (ViraFEST assay). Input material: CD4+ T cells from blood, cultured in vitro. This chain connects TRBV6-2 or TRBV6-3 to TRBJ2-7; D is uncertain. This receptor was taken from a human donor who had recovered from COVID-19. DNA of the CDR3: TGTGCCAGCACCGACGGGTGGGAATTCGAGCAGTACTTC. Translated, it gives CASTDGWEFEQYF.